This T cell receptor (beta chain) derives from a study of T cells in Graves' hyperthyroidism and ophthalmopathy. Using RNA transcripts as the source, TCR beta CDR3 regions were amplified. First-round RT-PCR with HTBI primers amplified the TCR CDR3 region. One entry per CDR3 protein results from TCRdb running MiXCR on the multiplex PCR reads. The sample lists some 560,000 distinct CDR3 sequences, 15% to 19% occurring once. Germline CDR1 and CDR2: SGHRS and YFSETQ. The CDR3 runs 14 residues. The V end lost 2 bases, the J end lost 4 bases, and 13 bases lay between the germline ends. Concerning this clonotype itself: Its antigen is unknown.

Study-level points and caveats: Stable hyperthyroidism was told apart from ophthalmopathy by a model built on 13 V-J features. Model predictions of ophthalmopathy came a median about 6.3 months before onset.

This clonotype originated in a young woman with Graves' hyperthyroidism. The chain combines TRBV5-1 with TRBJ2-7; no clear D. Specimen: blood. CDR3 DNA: TGCGCCAGCAGCTTTTCCGTTTCCCCATACGAGCAGTACTTC. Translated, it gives CASSFSVSPYEQYF.